This T cell receptor (beta chain) originates from a study of blood T cell repertoires in COVID-19. Study-level background: COVID-19 samples collected from the United States, Italy and Spain covered acute and convalescent phases.

Trimming took 7 bases from V and 1 from J, leaving 4 bases between them. The CDR3 loop spans 12 amino acids. Germline CDR1 reads LNHDA; CDR2 reads SQIVND (reference sequence). Per the study methods: By means of reference gene primer amplification, nucleated cell counts were estimated. Sequenced by immunoSEQ multiplex PCR; TCRdb stores in-frame clones only, minus some. That table gives V, J and clone size, and the DNA gave D and trimming. Here the sample spans approximately 98,000 clones, about three quarters being singletons. The V gene is TRBV19, the J gene TRBJ2-2; no clear D. The specimen sequenced was peripheral blood. The clonotype was recovered from a woman aged 35 to 49 with acute or convalescent COVID-19. The CDR3 reads CASKRNTGELFF. DNA of the CDR3: TGTGCCAGTAAGCGGAACACCGGGGAGCTGTTTTTT.